The T cell receptor beta chain under discussion was sequenced for a study of Graves' ophthalmopathy and Graves' hyperthyroidism. In the study overall: Researchers classed hyperthyroidism as stable given no ophthalmopathy within 18 months of follow-up. The study's findings and limits: For separating ophthalmopathy from stable hyperthyroidism, a 13-signature model gave under 90% sensitivity and 80% to 84% specificity. Most expanded thyroid clonotypes above 0.001 frequency also appeared in blood.

A remark on this clonotype: Its antigen is still unknown.

Beta-chain TCR CDR3 regions were amplified from RNA transcripts. An initial RT-PCR round employing HTBI primers preceded a second-round multiplex PCR. MiXCR was run by TCRdb on the multiplex PCR reads, yielding one entry per CDR3 protein. The sample has around 1.1 million distinct CDR3 sequences, approximately 35% seen once. Germline V gene lookup returns CDR1 SGHVS and CDR2 FNYEAQ. V was trimmed by 3 bases and J by 3 bases, leaving 11 bases between them. The CDR3 length is 14 residues. Clinicians made diagnoses from clinical symptoms, serum thyroxine, TRAb, thyroid ultrasound and orbital computed tomography.

This clonotype originated in an adult man with Graves' hyperthyroidism. The sequenced material came from peripheral blood or thyroid tissue (not recorded which). The chain uses TRBV7-6 and TRBJ1-2; no firm D call. CDR3 amino acids: CASSFSLGDYGYTF. For the CDR3, the DNA is TGTGCCAGCAGCTTCTCCCTGGGTGACTATGGCTACACCTTC.